The 6 T cell receptor beta chains presented below share a single source sample, sequenced in a study of blood T cells in healthy people across ages. The second PCR ran roughly 6 to 11 cycles with a sample-barcoded 5' primer and J-beta primers. TCRdb reprocessed the 5' RACE reads with MiXCR, giving one entry per CDR3 protein. Here the sample spans 550,000 to 750,000 distinct CDR3 sequences, around a fifth being singletons. The specimen was blood. Receptors originate from a man in his 70s in good health.

This clonotype turned up a few times. The rearrangement uses TRBV10-3 and TRBJ2-1, with 11 bases identical to TRBD2. Germline assignment: CDR1 ENHRY and CDR2 SYGVKD. CDR3 length: 17 residues. J gave up 0 bases and V 6 bases, and 7 bases lay outside the gene matches. The CDR3 region is CAISEGLAGSSYNEQFF. For the CDR3, the DNA is TGTGCCATCAGCGAAGGACTAGCGGGTTCCTCCTACAATGAGCAGTTCTTC.

This clonotype was seen more than once but under ten times. This chain links TRBV20-1 with TRBJ2-7; D not certain. The CDR3 covers 10 residues. V lost 1 base and J 9 bases, leaving 7 bases between the germline ends. CDR1 and CDR2 (germline): DFQATT, SNEGSKA (reference sequence). This chain's CDR3 is CSARVDRQYF. The CDR3 DNA is TGCAGTGCTAGAGTTGACCGGCAGTACTTC.

DNA for the CDR3: TGTGCCAGCGCCAAAAGGGGAGAGACCCAGTACTTC. Protein product: CASAKRGETQYF. The chain recombines TRBV7-2 with TRBJ2-5; TRBD1 is a possible D gene (5 bases). CDR3 length equals 12 residues. Germline CDR1 and CDR2: SGHTA and FQGNSA. The V gene lost 8 bases and the J gene lost 4 bases, with 11 bases spanning the gap.

This clonotype was detected a few times. The V and J genes are TRBV6-1 and TRBJ1-2, with 9 bases lining up with TRBD1. This CDR3 is 15 amino acids long. CDR1 MNHNS and CDR2 SASEGT come from the germline V gene. The trim removed 6 bases at V and 2 bases at J, leaving 7 bases unmatched. This chain's CDR3 is CASRSLQGANYGYTF. As DNA, the CDR3 is TGTGCCAGCAGATCCCTACAGGGGGCCAACTATGGCTACACCTTC.

This clonotype was detected a few times. This chain joins TRBV5-1 and TRBJ2-5, with D perhaps matching TRBD1 or TRBD2 (5 bases each). V was cut by 2 bases and J by 2 bases, with 10 bases left in between. The CDR3 runs 14 residues. Germline CDR1 SGHRS, CDR2 YFSETQ. The CDR3: CASSFRDLQETQYF. CDR3 nucleotide sequence: TGCGCCAGCAGCTTCCGGGACCTTCAAGAGACCCAGTACTTC.

This clonotype has more than one count but fewer than ten. The chain couples TRBV12-3 or TRBV12-4 to TRBJ2-5; tentatively, D is TRBD1 (5 bases). The J call is uncertain, as TRBJ2-1 better fits the DNA end. The CDR3 length is 13 residues. This CDR3 is CASSKNQGHEQFF. CDR3 nucleotides: TGTGCCAGCAGTAAAAATCAGGGCCATGAGCAGTTCTTC.